These 7 T cell receptor beta chains came from one sample sequenced in a study of T cell repertoires in cytomegalovirus infection. Their cognate antigens are unknown. TCRdb re-called the reads with MiXCR, one entry per CDR3 protein. The table lists 650,000 to 900,000 distinct CDR3 sequences, roughly 33% of them singletons. The sample was cultured CD8+ T cells from PBMCs, taken from culture after CMV antigen stimulation. Receptors originate from a human donor in good health (CMV status not recorded). Some clones in this sample may be carry-over from other donors' samples.

In this sample, this clonotype turned up a few times. The V gene is TRBV19, the J gene TRBJ2-4; a possible D gene is TRBD1 (6 bases). CDR1 is LNHDA and CDR2 is SQIVND in the germline V gene (reference sequence). V lost 5 bases and J 1 base, leaving 15 bases between the germline ends. There are 16 residues in the CDR3. The CDR3 loop reads CASSLTGWVAKNIQYF. DNA of the CDR3: TGTGCCAGTAGTCTTACAGGGTGGGTGGCCAAAAACATTCAGTACTTC.

The chain joins TRBV4-1 to TRBJ2-1; maybe TRBD1 (5 bases). CDR1 and CDR2 from the germline V gene are MGHRA and YSYEKL. The ends were cut back, 3 bases at V and 4 bases at J, with 16 bases in the middle. The CDR3 is 16 amino acids. This CDR3 is CASSQEDSRKYNEQFF. The DNA for the CDR3 is TGCGCCAGCAGCCAGGAAGACAGCAGAAAATACAATGAGCAGTTCTTC.

This clonotype was recorded at least ten times. The rearrangement uses TRBV19 and TRBJ2-2, with a weak D call TRBD1 (6 bases). Germline CDR1 is LNHDA and CDR2 is SQIVND (reference sequence). CDR3 length: 14 amino acids. The V end was cut by 5 bases, the J end by 5 bases, with 12 bases between. The CDR3 protein is CASSWGQGTGELFF. In nucleotides, the CDR3 is TGTGCCAGTAGTTGGGGGCAGGGAACCGGGGAGCTGTTTTTT.

J is TRBJ2-7 and V is TRBV14; TRBD1 is a possible D gene (5 bases). V lost 0 bases and J 0 bases, leaving 12 bases between the germline ends. CDR1 and CDR2 from the germline V gene are SGHDN and FVKESK. The length of the CDR3 is 16 residues. CDR3 region: CASSQETGLSSYEQYF. In DNA form, the CDR3 reads TGTGCCAGCAGCCAAGAAACAGGCCTAAGCTCCTACGAGCAGTACTTC.

At least ten counts were recorded for this clonotype. J is TRBJ1-5 and V is TRBV7-8; tentatively, D is TRBD1 (5 bases). CDR3 size: 14 residues. Trimming took off 1 base at V and 5 bases at J, with 9 bases between the two ends. CDR1 and CDR2 from the germline V gene are SGHVS and FQNEAQ. The CDR3 bases are TGTGCCAGCAGCTTAGGAGGGACCCATCAGCCCCAGCATTTT. Translating gives CASSLGGTHQPQHF.

The rearrangement uses TRBV12-3 or TRBV12-4 and TRBJ2-7, with D possibly TRBD2 on 6 matching bases. The CDR3 consists of 14 residues. Trimming left V 3 bases short and J 5 bases short, with 14 bases between. The CDR3 DNA follows: TGTGCCAGCAGTTTGGGGGGTCCGAAAAACGAGCAGTACTTC. Amino acids: CASSLGGPKNEQYF.

The chain joins TRBV11-3 to TRBJ1-4; D not certain. The CDR3 runs to 14 residues. The V gene's germline CDR1 is SGHNT and CDR2 YENEEA. V gave up 4 bases and J gave up 3 bases, with 9 bases separating them. The CDR3 loop reads CASSYYESNEKLFF. The CDR3 DNA follows: TGTGCCAGCAGCTACTATGAATCTAATGAAAAACTGTTTTTT.